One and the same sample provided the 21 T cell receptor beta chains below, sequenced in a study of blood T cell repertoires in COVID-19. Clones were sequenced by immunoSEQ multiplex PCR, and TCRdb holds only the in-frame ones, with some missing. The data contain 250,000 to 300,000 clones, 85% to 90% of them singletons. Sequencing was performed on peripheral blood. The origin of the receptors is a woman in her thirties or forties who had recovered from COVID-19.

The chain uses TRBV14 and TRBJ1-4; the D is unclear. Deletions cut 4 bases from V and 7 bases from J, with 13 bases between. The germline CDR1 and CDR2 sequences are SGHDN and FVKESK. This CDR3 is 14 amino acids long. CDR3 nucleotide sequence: TGTGCCAGCAGCCGGGGAGGGAGTTTTGAAAAACTGTTTTTT. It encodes CASSRGGSFEKLFF.

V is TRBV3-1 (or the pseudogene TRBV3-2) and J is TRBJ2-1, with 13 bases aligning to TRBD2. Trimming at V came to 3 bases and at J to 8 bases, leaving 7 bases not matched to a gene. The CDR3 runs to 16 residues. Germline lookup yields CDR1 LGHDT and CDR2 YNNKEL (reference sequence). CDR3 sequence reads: CASSQVLAGGPDEQFF. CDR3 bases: TGTGCCAGCAGCCAGGTACTAGCGGGAGGGCCCGATGAGCAGTTCTTC.

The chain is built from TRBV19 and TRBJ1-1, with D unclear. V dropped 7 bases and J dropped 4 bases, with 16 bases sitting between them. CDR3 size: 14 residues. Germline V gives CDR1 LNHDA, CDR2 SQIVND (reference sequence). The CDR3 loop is CASTSGRAGTEAFF. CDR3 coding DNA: TGTGCCAGTACCTCGGGGAGGGCGGGCACTGAAGCTTTCTTT. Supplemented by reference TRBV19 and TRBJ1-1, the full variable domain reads DGGITQSPKYLFRKEGQNVTLSCEQNLNHDAMYWYRQDPGQGLRLIYYSQIVNDFQKGDIAEGYSVSREKKESFPLTVTSAQKNPTAFYLCASTSGRAGTEAFFGQGTRLTVV.

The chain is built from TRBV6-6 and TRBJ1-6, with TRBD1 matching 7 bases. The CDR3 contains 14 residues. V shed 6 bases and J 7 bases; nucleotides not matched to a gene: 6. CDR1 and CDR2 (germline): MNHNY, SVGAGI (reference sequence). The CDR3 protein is CASSPRDRNSPLHF. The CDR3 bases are TGTGCCAGCAGCCCCCGGGACAGAAATTCACCCCTCCACTTT.

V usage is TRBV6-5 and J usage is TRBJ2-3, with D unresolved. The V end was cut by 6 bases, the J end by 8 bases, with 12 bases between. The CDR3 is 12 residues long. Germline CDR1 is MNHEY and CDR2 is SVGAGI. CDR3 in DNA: TGTGCCAGCAGGTCCCAGGATCCTACGCAGTATTTT. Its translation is CASRSQDPTQYF.

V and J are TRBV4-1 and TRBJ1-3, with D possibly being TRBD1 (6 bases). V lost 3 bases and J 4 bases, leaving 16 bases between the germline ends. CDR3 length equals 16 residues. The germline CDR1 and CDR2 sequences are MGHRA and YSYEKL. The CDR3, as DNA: TGCGCCAGCAGCCATACCCAGGGGCGGACAGGAAACACCATATATTTT. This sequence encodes CASSHTQGRTGNTIYF.

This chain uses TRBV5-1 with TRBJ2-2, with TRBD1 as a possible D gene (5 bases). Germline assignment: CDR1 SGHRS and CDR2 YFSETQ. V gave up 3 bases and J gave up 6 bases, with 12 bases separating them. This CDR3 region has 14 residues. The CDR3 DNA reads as TGCGCCAGCAGCTGGGGCTCGGTGGCCGGGGAGCTGTTTTTT. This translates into CASSWGSVAGELFF.

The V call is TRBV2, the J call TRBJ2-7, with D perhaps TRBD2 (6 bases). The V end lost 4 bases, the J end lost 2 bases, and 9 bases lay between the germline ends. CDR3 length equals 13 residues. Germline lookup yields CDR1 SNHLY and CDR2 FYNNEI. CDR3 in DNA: TGTGCCAGCAGTGTAGCGGAGGCCTACGAGCAGTACGTC. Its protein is CASSVAEAYEQYV.

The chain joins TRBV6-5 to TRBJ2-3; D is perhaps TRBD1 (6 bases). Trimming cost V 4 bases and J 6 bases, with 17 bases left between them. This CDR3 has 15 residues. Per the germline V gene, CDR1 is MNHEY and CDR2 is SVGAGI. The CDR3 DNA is TGTGCCAGCAGTTTCACAGGGTCACTCGGGGATACGCAGTATTTT. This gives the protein CASSFTGSLGDTQYF.

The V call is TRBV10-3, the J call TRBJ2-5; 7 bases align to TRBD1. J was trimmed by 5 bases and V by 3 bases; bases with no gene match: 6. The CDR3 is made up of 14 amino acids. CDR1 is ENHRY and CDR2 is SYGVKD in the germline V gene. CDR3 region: CAISDDRAGETQYF. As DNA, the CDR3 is TGTGCCATCAGTGATGACAGGGCTGGGGAGACCCAGTACTTC.

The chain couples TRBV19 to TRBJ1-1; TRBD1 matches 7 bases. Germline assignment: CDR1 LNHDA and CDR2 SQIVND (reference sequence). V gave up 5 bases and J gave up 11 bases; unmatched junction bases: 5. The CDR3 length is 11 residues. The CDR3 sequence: CASSWDRRAFF. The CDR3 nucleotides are TGTGCCAGTAGTTGGGACAGACGGGCTTTCTTT.

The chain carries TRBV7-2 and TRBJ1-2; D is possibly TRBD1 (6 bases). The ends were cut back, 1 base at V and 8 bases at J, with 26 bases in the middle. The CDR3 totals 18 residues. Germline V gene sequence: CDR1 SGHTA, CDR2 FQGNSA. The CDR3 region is CASSLVGDITATVGGYTF. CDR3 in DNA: TGTGCCAGCAGCTTAGTCGGGGACATCACAGCCACAGTAGGGGGCTACACCTTC.

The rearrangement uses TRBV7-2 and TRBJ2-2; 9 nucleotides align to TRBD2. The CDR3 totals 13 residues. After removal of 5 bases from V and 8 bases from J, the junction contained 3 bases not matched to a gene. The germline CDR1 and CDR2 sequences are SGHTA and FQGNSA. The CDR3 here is CASSRTSDGELFF. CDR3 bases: TGTGCCAGCAGCCGGACTAGCGATGGGGAGCTGTTTTTT.

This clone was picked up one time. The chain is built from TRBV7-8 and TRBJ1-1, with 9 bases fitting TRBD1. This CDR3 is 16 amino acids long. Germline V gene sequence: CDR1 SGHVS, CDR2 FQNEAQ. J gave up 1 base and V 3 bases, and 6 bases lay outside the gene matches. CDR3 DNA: TGTGCCAGCAGCTTTATTCCGGGACAGGGGAACACTGAAGCTTTCTTT. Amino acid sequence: CASSFIPGQGNTEAFF.

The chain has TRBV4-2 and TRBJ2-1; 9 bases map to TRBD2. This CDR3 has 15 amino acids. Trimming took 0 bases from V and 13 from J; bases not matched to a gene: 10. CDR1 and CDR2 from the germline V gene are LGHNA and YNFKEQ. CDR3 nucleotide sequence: TGTGCCAGCAGCCAAGACCCTTGGGGGGGGACTAGCCAGTTCTTC. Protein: CASSQDPWGGTSQFF.

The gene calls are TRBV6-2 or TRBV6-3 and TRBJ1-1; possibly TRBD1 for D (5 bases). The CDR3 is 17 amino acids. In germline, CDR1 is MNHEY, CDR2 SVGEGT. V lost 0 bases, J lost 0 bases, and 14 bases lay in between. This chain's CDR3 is CASSYSGRGLMNTEAFF. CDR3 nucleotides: TGTGCCAGCAGTTACTCGGGGAGGGGCCTAATGAACACTGAAGCTTTCTTT.

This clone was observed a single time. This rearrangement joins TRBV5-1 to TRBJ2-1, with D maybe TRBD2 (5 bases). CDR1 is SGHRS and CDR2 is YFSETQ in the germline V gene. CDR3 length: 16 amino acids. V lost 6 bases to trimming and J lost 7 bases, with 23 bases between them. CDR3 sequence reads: CASTNGIASRTNEQFF. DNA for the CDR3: TGCGCCAGCACGAACGGGATTGCTTCGAGGACGAATGAGCAGTTCTTC.

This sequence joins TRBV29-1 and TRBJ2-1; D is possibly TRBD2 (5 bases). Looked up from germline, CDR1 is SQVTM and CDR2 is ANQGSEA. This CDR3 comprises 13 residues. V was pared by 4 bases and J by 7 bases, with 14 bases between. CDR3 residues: CSVALARWNEQFF. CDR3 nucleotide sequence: TGCAGCGTTGCCCTAGCCCGGTGGAATGAGCAGTTCTTC.

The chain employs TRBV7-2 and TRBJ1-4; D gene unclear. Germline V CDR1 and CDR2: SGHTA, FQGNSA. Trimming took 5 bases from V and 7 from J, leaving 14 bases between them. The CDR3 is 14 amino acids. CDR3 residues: CASSNMPRREKLFF. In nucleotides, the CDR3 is TGTGCCAGCAGCAACATGCCCCGTCGTGAAAAACTGTTTTTT.

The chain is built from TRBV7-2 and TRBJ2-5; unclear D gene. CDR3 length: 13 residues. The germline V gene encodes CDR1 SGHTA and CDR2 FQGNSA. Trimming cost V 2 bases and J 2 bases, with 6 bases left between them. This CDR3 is CASSLSRQETQYF. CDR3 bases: TGTGCCAGCAGCTTATCCAGGCAAGAGACCCAGTACTTC.

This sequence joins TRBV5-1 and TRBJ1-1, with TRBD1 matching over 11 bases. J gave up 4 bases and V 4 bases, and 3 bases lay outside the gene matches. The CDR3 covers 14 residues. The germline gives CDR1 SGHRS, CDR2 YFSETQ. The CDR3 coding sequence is TGCGCCAGCAGCCCCGGGACAGGGGGCACTGAAGCTTTCTTT. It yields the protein CASSPGTGGTEAFF.